A selection of T cell receptor beta chains follows, all from one sample in a study of T cell responses to AZD1222 COVID-19 vaccine. Assay used: immunoSEQ multiplex PCR; TCRdb lists only in-frame clones, some missing. The table shows about 110,000 clones, with 85% to 95% occurring only once. Material: peripheral blood, obtained 28 days after the second AZD1222 dose. The receptors here all came from an adult who received the AZD1222 COVID-19 vaccine. Both conserved end residues are part of each CDR3. The D gene is left open where the match is weak. Only some rows state a clone size, as once, few, many or a class for expanded clones.

v_call	j_call	clone_size	cdr3_length	d_call	cdr3_nt	cdr3_aa
TRBV18	TRBJ2-3	-	15	-	TGTGCCAGCTCACCAGGAGTGAGCTCCACAGATACGCAGTATTTT	CASSPGVSSTDTQYF
TRBV6-2/TRBV6-3	TRBJ1-5	-	15	TRBD1	TGTGCCAGCAGTTTACAGGGGCGCAGCAATCAGCCCCAGCATTTT	CASSLQGRSNQPQHF
TRBV19	TRBJ1-2	-	16	TRBD1	TGTGCCAGTAGCCCAAATTGGGACAGGTCAAACTATGGCTACACCTTC	CASSPNWDRSNYGYTF
TRBV27	TRBJ1-1	-	13	TRBD1	TGTGCCAGCCGTGACAGGGAGAACACTGAAGCTTTCTTT	CASRDRENTEAFF
TRBV5-4	TRBJ1-2	-	14	TRBD1	TGTGCCAGCAGCTCCTCGGGACAGTCCTATGGCTACACCTTC	CASSSSGQSYGYTF
TRBV18	TRBJ1-5	-	16	-	TGTGCCAGCTCACAGGGGGTCCCAGCGGGCAATCAGCCCCAGCATTTT	CASSQGVPAGNQPQHF
TRBV6-5	TRBJ2-7	-	14	TRBD2	TGTGCCAGCAGCCGAGCGGGGGGAGGCCCCGAGCAGTACTTC	CASSRAGGGPEQYF
TRBV3-1/TRBV3-2	TRBJ2-4	-	12	-	TGTGCCAGCAGCCAAGGCTGGGGCATTCAGTACTTC	CASSQGWGIQYF
TRBV6-5	TRBJ1-3	-	15	TRBD1	TGTGCCAGCAGTTACGGGGGACAGGCTGGAAACACCATATATTTT	CASSYGGQAGNTIYF
TRBV18	TRBJ2-2	-	15	-	TGTGCCAGCTCACCCACCAGGGATGGAGCCGGGGAGCTGTTTTTT	CASSPTRDGAGELFF
TRBV12-3/TRBV12-4	TRBJ1-4	-	13	-	TGTGCCAGCAGTTTAACAGGGAATGAAAAACTGTTTTTT	CASSLTGNEKLFF
TRBV28	TRBJ1-2	-	13	-	TGTGCCAGCAGTTTGGAATGGGCTGATGGCTACACCTTC	CASSLEWADGYTF
TRBV6-6	TRBJ1-3	-	15	TRBD1	TGTGCCAGCTTCGGCCAGGGGGCCTCTGGAAACACCATATATTTT	CASFGQGASGNTIYF
TRBV7-9	TRBJ1-6	-	15	-	TGTGCCAGCAGCCTCAACCGGGACTCTTTTTCACCCCTCCACTTT	CASSLNRDSFSPLHF
TRBV18	TRBJ1-1	once	14	-	TGTGCCAGCTCCCCATATGACAGGAACACTGAAGCTTTCTTT	CASSPYDRNTEAFF
TRBV11-2	TRBJ2-3	-	18	TRBD2	TGTGCCAGCAGCTTAGTATCATCTAGCGGATTAGGAGGGGATACGCAGTATTTT	CASSLVSSSGLGGDTQYF
TRBV4-1	TRBJ1-2	-	13	TRBD1	TGCGCCAGCAGCCAGAGGCCAGGGGGCGGCTACACCTTC	CASSQRPGGGYTF
TRBV19	TRBJ1-2	-	19	TRBD1	TGTGCCAGTAGACACTACCGGGACAGGGGGAAGATTTCGCACTATGGCTACACCTTC	CASRHYRDRGKISHYGYTF
TRBV30	TRBJ1-5	-	12	TRBD1	TGTGCCTGGAGTACAGGGGGTCAGCCCCAGCATTTT	CAWSTGGQPQHF
TRBV6-5	TRBJ1-6	-	12	-	TGTGCCAGCAGTCGACATAATTCACCCCTCCACTTT	CASSRHNSPLHF
TRBV5-1	TRBJ1-1	-	16	-	TGCGCCAGCAGCTCTAATCCGGGACCCCGAATTTCTGAAGCTTTCTTT	CASSSNPGPRISEAFF
TRBV6-5	TRBJ2-1	-	15	TRBD1	TGTGCCAGCAGACGAGGACAGGGGGCCAACAATGAGCAGTTCTTC	CASRRGQGANNEQFF
TRBV29-1	TRBJ2-1	-	13	-	TGCAGCGTTGGGGACGGACGATACAATGAGCAGTTCTTC	CSVGDGRYNEQFF
TRBV5-1	TRBJ1-3	once	13	-	TGCGCCAGCAGCTTACAGGGAAGAAACACCATATATTTT	CASSLQGRNTIYF
TRBV5-1	TRBJ1-6	-	15	TRBD1	TGCGCCAGCAGCTATGGACAGGGGATGGATTCACCCCTCCACTTT	CASSYGQGMDSPLHF
TRBV6-1	TRBJ1-5	-	16	TRBD1	TGTGCCAGCAGTGGCCCAGACAGGGGGCGAGGACAGCCCCAGCATTTT	CASSGPDRGRGQPQHF
TRBV6-5	TRBJ2-3	-	15	TRBD2	TGTGCCAGCAGTTTGGTTAGCGGGAGGGCAGATACGCAGTATTTT	CASSLVSGRADTQYF
TRBV5-4	TRBJ2-1	once	16	TRBD1	TGTGCCAGCAGTTTGTCCCGGGACAGCTTCTACAATGAGCAGTTCTTC	CASSLSRDSFYNEQFF
TRBV7-2	TRBJ2-7	-	15	-	TGTGCCAGCAGCTTGGCAACACAGCGCTCCTACGAGCAGTACTTC	CASSLATQRSYEQYF
TRBV7-6	TRBJ1-1	-	15	-	TGTGCCAGCAGCCCTACGCCGAGTTTAGCCACTGAAGCTTTCTTT	CASSPTPSLATEAFF
TRBV6-2/TRBV6-3	TRBJ1-2	-	15	-	TGTGCCAGCAGTTATTGGGGTGGGTCGGCCTATGGCTACACCTTC	CASSYWGGSAYGYTF
TRBV5-5	TRBJ2-1	-	13	-	TGTGCCAGCAGCTTGTTGGACACTTCTGAGCAGTTCTTC	CASSLLDTSEQFF
TRBV27	TRBJ2-7	-	13	TRBD1	TGTGCCAGCAGGGGACAGGGTAGTTACGAGCAGTACTTC	CASRGQGSYEQYF
TRBV7-9	TRBJ1-1	-	13	-	TGTGCCAGCAGCTTAAGACCGTTCACTGAAGCTTTCTTT	CASSLRPFTEAFF
TRBV12-3/TRBV12-4	TRBJ2-7	-	13	-	TGTGCCAGCAGTTTATCACAGGATGGCGAGCAGTACTTC	CASSLSQDGEQYF
TRBV23-1	TRBJ1-3	-	12	-	TGCGCCAGCAACCCGAATGGCCACACCATATATTTT	CASNPNGHTIYF
TRBV14	TRBJ2-1	-	13	-	TGTGCCAGCAGCCAGGGCAGGGTCGATGAGCAGTTCTTC	CASSQGRVDEQFF
TRBV4-1	TRBJ2-2	-	16	TRBD1	TGCGCCAGCAGTACTTACAGGGGGGCGTACACCGGGGAGCTGTTTTTT	CASSTYRGAYTGELFF
TRBV6-5	TRBJ1-2	-	15	TRBD1	TGTGCCAGCAGTTACAACGGACAGGGAGTCTATGGCTACACCTTC	CASSYNGQGVYGYTF
TRBV19	TRBJ1-5	-	15	-	TGTGCCAGTAGTAGTAAAAGGGGTAGCAATCAGCCCCAGCATTTT	CASSSKRGSNQPQHF
TRBV6-6	TRBJ2-5	-	19	TRBD2	TGTGCCAGCAGTCCTGACTTCTTATCCTTAGCGGGGGCCCAAGAGACCCAGTACTTC	CASSPDFLSLAGAQETQYF
TRBV27	TRBJ1-2	once	17	-	TGTGCCAGCAGTTTAGTGGGGGCAAACCCGCTTAACTATGGCTACACCTTC	CASSLVGANPLNYGYTF
TRBV6-4	TRBJ2-7	-	9	-	TGTGCCAGGGATTACGAGCAGTACTTC	CARDYEQYF
TRBV2	TRBJ2-3	-	15	-	TGTGCCAGCAGCTCATGGGACGGCAGAACAGATACGCAGTATTTT	CASSSWDGRTDTQYF
TRBV5-1	TRBJ2-1	-	14	-	TGCGCCAGCAGCCCTCTAGTGACAGAAAATGAGCAGTTCTTC	CASSPLVTENEQFF
TRBV19	TRBJ1-4	-	15	TRBD1	TGTGCCAGTAGTATGGGATCAGGGGGATATGAAAAACTGTTTTTT	CASSMGSGGYEKLFF
TRBV27	TRBJ2-2	-	14	-	TGTGCCAGCAGTTTATGGGTCCACACCGGGGAGCTGTTTTTT	CASSLWVHTGELFF
TRBV30	TRBJ2-1	-	16	-	TGTGCCTGGAGAATGGGGACGGATAGCTCCTACAATGAGCAGTTCTTC	CAWRMGTDSSYNEQFF
TRBV7-8	TRBJ1-5	-	14	-	TGTGCCAGCAGCTTCAAGGGGCAGGCTCAGCCCCAGCATTTT	CASSFKGQAQPQHF